This T cell receptor beta chain is from a study of beta chain features in type 1 diabetes. Whole-study context: The patients were much like the healthy donors in age, gender and cell yields. Notes on the study in general: A moderate, significant TCRB CDR3 shortening appeared in type 1 diabetes across four CD4+ subsets. In the patient group, naive, central memory and Treg TCRB repertoires seemed more alike than in the healthy donor group.

As every portion of the isolated RNA was reverse transcribed, the sequencing read expressed TCRB transcripts. Clones were sequenced by immunoSEQ multiplex PCR, and TCRdb holds only the in-frame ones, with some missing. The table lists tens of thousands of clones, about 40% of them singletons. Every donor provided one heparinised blood draw, which averaged around 110 mL. Without exception, sorted populations had purity beyond 98%. Turning to this clone: Its matching antigen is unknown.

Germline assignment: CDR1 LNHDA and CDR2 SQIVND (reference sequence). V lost 1 base to trimming and J lost 2 bases; unmatched junction nucleotides: 4. This CDR3 region has 15 residues. The sequence was collected from a man aged 25-45 years with type 1 diabetes. Sequences were obtained from Tregs from blood. V is TRBV19 and J is TRBJ2-7; 8 bases line up with TRBD1. CDR3 sequence reads: CASSIVATGAYEQYF. CDR3 DNA: TGTGCCAGTAGTATAGTAGCGACAGGGGCCTACGAGCAGTACTTC. Variable domain in full (rest from reference TRBV19 and TRBJ2-7): DGGITQSPKYLFRKEGQNVTLSCEQNLNHDAMYWYRQDPGQGLRLIYYSQIVNDFQKGDIAEGYSVSREKKESFPLTVTSAQKNPTAFYLCASSIVATGAYEQYFGPGTRLTVT.